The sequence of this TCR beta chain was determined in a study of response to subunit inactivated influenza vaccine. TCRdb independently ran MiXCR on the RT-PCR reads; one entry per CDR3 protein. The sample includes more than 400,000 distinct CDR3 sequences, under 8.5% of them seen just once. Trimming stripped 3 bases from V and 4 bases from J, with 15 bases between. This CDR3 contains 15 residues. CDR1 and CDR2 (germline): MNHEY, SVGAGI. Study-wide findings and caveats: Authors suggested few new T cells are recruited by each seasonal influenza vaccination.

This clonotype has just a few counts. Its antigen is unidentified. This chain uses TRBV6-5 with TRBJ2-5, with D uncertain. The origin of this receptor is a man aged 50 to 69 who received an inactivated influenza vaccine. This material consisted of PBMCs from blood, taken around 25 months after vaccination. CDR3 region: CASSYDGWSRETQYF. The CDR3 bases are TGTGCCAGCAGTTATGACGGATGGAGCCGAGAGACCCAGTACTTC.